Below, one T cell receptor (beta chain) is given with its context. Its cognate antigen is unknown. Reverse transcription of all isolated RNA meant that expressed TCRB transcripts were sequenced. Profiling relied on immunoSEQ multiplex PCR, and the TCRdb table lists in-frame clones only, not all of them. The profile covers 850,000 to 900,000 clones, with 15% to 20% appearing a single time and around 0.02% taken by the ten largest. This specimen belongs to a study of beta chain features in type 1 diabetes. General study results and limits: The similarity of naive, central memory and Treg TCRB repertoires appeared greater among patients than among healthy donors.

V was shortened by 1 base and J by 1 base, with 14 bases between the two germline ends. This CDR3 has 17 amino acids. CDR1 is SGHDN and CDR2 is FVKESK in the germline V gene. Specimen: naive CD4+ T cells from blood. The rearrangement uses TRBV14 and TRBJ2-1; D possibly corresponds to TRBD1 (6 bases). This TCR was sampled from a woman aged 18-30 years in good health. The CDR3 DNA sequence: TGTGCCAGCAGCCAAGTCGGACAGAACCCTTCCTACAATGAGCAGTTCTTC. This gives the protein CASSQVGQNPSYNEQFF.